The next 10 T cell receptor beta chains were all read from a single sample in a study of long-term antiretroviral therapy in people with HIV. Version v3.0 of the immunoSEQ assay ran at survey level. The method was immunoSEQ multiplex PCR; TCRdb's version includes in-frame clones alone and lacks a portion of them. The data contain some 40,000 clones, 80% to 85% of them singletons. This sample comprised unsorted PBMCs, obtained 1 year after starting antiretroviral therapy. These receptors all come from a man between 18 and 35 years old with HIV.

The V call is TRBV7-8, the J call TRBJ1-5, with a tentative D call TRBD1 (5 bases). CDR1 SGHVS and CDR2 FQNEAQ come from the germline V gene. The CDR3 covers 13 residues. The V gene lost 6 bases and the J gene lost 4 bases, with 10 bases spanning the gap. CDR3 bases: TGTGCCAGCAGTCATGAGGGGAATCAGCCCCAGCATTTT. Residues: CASSHEGNQPQHF.

This clone was seen a handful of times. The chain carries TRBV6-1 and TRBJ1-1; tentatively, D is TRBD1 (5 bases). Trimming removed 4 bases at V and 7 bases at J, with 13 bases between. The germline V gene encodes CDR1 MNHNS and CDR2 SASEGT. The length of the CDR3 is 13 residues. The DNA for the CDR3 is TGTGCCAGCAGTGTGCCGGGACGGATTGAAGCTTTCTTT. Amino acid sequence: CASSVPGRIEAFF.

This chain joins TRBV4-1 and TRBJ2-3; 11 bases are shared with TRBD2. The CDR3 is 19 residues long. The J segment lost 4 bases and the V segment lost 1 base, leaving 13 bases of the junction unmatched. Germline V gives CDR1 MGHRA, CDR2 YSYEKL. As DNA, the CDR3 is TGCGCCAGCAGCCAAGGGAGGGGTAGCGGGAGGGCCGGCGCAGATACGCAGTATTTT. It codes for CASSQGRGSGRAGADTQYF.

V is TRBV5-1 and J is TRBJ1-1; D is uncertain. V lost 0 bases to trimming and J lost 0 bases, with 3 bases between them. This CDR3 comprises 13 residues. CDR1 is SGHRS, CDR2 YFSETQ, per germline. This chain's CDR3 is CASSLALNTEAFF. CDR3 coding DNA: TGCGCCAGCAGCTTGGCCTTGAACACTGAAGCTTTCTTT.

This clone was recorded a few times. The chain is built from TRBV9 and TRBJ1-2; a possible D gene is TRBD1 (6 bases). Germline V lookup: CDR1 SGDLS, CDR2 YYNGEE. The CDR3 contains 14 residues. V was clipped by 4 bases and J by 0 bases, with 10 bases between them. CDR3 sequence: CASSLGGTNYGYTF. In DNA form, the CDR3 reads TGTGCCAGCAGCCTAGGGGGGACTAACTATGGCTACACCTTC.

The gene calls are TRBV6-1 and TRBJ2-2; 8 nucleotides line up with TRBD1. J was trimmed by 3 bases and V by 3 bases; bases with no gene match: 3. The CDR3 loop spans 15 amino acids. CDR1 MNHNS and CDR2 SASEGT come from the germline V gene. CDR3 amino acids: CASSDRTGYTGELFF. CDR3 nucleotides: TGTGCCAGCAGTGACCGGACAGGGTACACCGGGGAGCTGTTTTTT.

CDR3: CASSFGDRPYEQYF. DNA of the CDR3: TGTGCCAGCAGTTTTGGGGACAGACCCTACGAGCAGTACTTC. The chain uses TRBV28 and TRBJ2-7; 7 bases fit TRBD1. The germline CDR1 and CDR2 sequences are MDHEN and SYDVKM. This CDR3 is 14 amino acids long. The V and J ends lost 3 bases and 2 bases, in that order; junction bases with no gene match: 4. Combining the CDR3 with reference TRBV28 and TRBJ2-7 gives the whole variable domain DVKVTQSSRYLVKRTGEKVFLECVQDMDHENMFWYRQDPGLGLRLIYFSYDVKMKEKGDIPEGYSVSREKKERFSLILESASTNQTSMYLCASSFGDRPYEQYFGPGTRLTVT.

This clone came up a few times. The rearrangement uses TRBV6-5 and TRBJ1-5, with D perhaps TRBD1 (6 bases). Germline V gives CDR1 MNHEY, CDR2 SVGAGI. The CDR3 covers 14 residues. V gave up 0 bases and J gave up 4 bases, with 7 bases separating them. The CDR3 here is CASSYSTGNQPQHF. Here the CDR3 DNA reads TGTGCCAGCAGTTACTCTACAGGGAATCAGCCCCAGCATTTT.

The J gene is TRBJ1-3, the V gene TRBV9; 7 nucleotides agree with TRBD1. The germline V gene has CDR1 SGDLS and CDR2 YYNGEE. Unmatched junction bases numbered 7, after V lost 4 bases and J lost 0 bases. The CDR3 extends over 16 amino acids. The CDR3 protein is CASSQGGGSSGNTIYF. CDR3 nucleotide sequence: TGTGCCAGCAGCCAGGGGGGGGGTTCCTCTGGAAACACCATATATTTT.

The chain uses TRBV18 and TRBJ1-1; D is undetermined. Germline CDR1 is KGHSH and CDR2 is LQKENI. The CDR3 is made up of 12 amino acids. Trimming cost V 5 bases and J 7 bases, with 11 bases left between them. The CDR3 region has the DNA TGTGCCAGCTCATCCCGTGGCAGTGAAGCTTTCTTT. Amino acid sequence: CASSSRGSEAFF.